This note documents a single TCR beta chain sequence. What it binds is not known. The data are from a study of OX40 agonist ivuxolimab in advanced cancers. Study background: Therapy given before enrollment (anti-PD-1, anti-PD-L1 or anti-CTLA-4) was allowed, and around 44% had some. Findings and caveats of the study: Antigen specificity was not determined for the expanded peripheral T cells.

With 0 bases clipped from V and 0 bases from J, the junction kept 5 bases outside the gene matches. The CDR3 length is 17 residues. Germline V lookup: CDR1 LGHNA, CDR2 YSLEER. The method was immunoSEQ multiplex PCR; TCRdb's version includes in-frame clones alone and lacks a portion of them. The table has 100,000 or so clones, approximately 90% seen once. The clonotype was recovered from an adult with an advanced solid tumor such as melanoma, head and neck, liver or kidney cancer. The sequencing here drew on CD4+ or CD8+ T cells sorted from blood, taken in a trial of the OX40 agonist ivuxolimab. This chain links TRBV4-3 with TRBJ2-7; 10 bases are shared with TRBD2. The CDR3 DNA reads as TGCGCCAGCAGCCAAGATCCCGGGACTAGCGTCTCCTACGAGCAGTACTTC. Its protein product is CASSQDPGTSVSYEQYF.